The T cell receptor beta chain described here comes from a study of cytomegalovirus exposure and HLA in healthy donors. Notes on the study in general: DRB1 showed the most TCR associations and HLA-C the fewest in a later analysis, as rates varied by HLA locus. A prior analysis recorded that most TCR beta V segments were productive about 87% or about 30% of the time. Several of the most significant clusters were apparently associated with common viral pathogens in a later analysis.

Healthy individuals who donated bone marrow served as the donors. Regarding this clone: Antigen unknown.

A multiplex PCR was run with 60 Vbeta primers and 13 Jbeta primers. The assay was immunoSEQ multiplex PCR, and TCRdb's table has in-frame clones only and misses some. The sample has some 200,000 clones, around 89% seen once. The V and J ends lost 4 bases and 8 bases, in that order; junction bases with no gene match: 7. The CDR3 spans 16 residues. Germline V CDR1 and CDR2: SGHRS, YFSETQ. The sequence was obtained from a woman aged 18-29 years in good health and CMV-seronegative. The V call is TRBV5-1, the J call TRBJ2-1; 15 bases map to TRBD2. The specimen sequenced was PBMCs. The CDR3: CASSPRGLAGGYEQFF. Written as DNA, the CDR3 is TGCGCCAGCAGCCCGCGGGGACTAGCGGGAGGTTATGAGCAGTTCTTC.